This TCR beta chain was captured by sequencing in a study of shared clonotypes between healthy human individuals. Overall study: Researchers assigned three CD4 naive, three CD4 memory, two CD8 naive and one CD8 memory plate to each donor. Findings and caveats of the study: Generation probabilities were higher for clonotypes shared across all four sorted-subset donors than for unshared ones.

Germline CDR1 is LGHNA and CDR2 is YNFKEQ. V was pared by 4 bases and J by 2 bases, with 8 bases of the junction left unmatched. CDR3 length equals 16 residues. With regard to this clone: Its specificity is not known.

Per the original methods: As immunoSEQ supplied junction-only sequences (without quality scores), filtering differed. Profiled with immunoSEQ multiplex PCR; TCRdb holds only in-frame clones, not every one. From that table come the V and J calls and clone size; the DNA was used to work out D and trimming. The sample contains about 2.4 million clones, over 85% of which appear only once. The source of this sequence is a man younger than 30 in good health. The rearrangement uses TRBV4-2 and TRBJ2-3; 8 bases align to TRBD2. The material sequenced was naive CD4+ T cells sorted from blood. The subset is: CD45RA+ positively selected. CDR3 in DNA: TGTGCCAGCAGCCCCTCTAGCGGGTCTCTCACAGATACGCAGTATTTT. It is translated as CASSPSSGSLTDTQYF.